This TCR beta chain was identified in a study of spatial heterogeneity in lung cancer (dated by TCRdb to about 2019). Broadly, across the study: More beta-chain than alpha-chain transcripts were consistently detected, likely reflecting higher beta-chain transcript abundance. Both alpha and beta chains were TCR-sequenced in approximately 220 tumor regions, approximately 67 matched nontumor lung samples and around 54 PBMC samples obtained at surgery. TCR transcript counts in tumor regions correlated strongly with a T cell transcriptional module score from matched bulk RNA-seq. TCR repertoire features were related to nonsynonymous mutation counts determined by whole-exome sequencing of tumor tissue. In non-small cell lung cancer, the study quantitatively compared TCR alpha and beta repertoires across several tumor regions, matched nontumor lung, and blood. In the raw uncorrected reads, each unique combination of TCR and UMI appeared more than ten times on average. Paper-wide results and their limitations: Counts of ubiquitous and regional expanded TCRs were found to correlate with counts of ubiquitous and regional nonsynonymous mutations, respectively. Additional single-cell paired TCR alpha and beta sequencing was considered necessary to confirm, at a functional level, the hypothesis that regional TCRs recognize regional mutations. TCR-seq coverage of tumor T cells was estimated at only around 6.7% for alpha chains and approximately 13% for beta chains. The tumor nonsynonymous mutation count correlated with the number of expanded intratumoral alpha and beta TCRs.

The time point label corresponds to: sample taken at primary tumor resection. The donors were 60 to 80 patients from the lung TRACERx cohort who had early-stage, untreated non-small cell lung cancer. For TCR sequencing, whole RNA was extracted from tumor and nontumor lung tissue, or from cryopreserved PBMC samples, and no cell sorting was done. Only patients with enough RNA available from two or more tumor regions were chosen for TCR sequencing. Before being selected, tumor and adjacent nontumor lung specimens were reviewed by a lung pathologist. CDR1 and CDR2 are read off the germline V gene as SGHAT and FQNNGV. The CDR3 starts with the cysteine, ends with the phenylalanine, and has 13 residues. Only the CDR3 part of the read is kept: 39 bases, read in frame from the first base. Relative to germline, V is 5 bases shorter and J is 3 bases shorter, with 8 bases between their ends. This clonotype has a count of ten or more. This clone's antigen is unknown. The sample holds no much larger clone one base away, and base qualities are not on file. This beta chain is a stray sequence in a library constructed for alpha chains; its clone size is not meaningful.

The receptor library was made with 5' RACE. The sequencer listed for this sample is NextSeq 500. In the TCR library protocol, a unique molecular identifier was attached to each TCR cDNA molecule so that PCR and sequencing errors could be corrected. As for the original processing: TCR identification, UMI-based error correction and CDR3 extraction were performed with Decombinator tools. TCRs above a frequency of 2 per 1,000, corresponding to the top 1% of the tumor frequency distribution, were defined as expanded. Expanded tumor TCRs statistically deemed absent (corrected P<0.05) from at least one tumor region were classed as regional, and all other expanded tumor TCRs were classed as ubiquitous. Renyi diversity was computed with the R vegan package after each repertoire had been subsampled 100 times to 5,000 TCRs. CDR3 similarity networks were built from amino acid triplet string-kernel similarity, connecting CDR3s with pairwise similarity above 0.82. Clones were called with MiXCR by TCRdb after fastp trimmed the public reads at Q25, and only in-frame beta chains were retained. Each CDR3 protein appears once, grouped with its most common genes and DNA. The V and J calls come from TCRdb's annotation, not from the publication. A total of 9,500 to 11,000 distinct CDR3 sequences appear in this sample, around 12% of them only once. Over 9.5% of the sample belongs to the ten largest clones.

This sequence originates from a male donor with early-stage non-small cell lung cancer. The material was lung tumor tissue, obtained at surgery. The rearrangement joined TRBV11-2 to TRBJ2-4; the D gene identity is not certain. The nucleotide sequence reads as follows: TGTGCCAGCAGCCTTTACGGCAAAAACATTCAGTACTTC. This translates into CASSLYGKNIQYF.